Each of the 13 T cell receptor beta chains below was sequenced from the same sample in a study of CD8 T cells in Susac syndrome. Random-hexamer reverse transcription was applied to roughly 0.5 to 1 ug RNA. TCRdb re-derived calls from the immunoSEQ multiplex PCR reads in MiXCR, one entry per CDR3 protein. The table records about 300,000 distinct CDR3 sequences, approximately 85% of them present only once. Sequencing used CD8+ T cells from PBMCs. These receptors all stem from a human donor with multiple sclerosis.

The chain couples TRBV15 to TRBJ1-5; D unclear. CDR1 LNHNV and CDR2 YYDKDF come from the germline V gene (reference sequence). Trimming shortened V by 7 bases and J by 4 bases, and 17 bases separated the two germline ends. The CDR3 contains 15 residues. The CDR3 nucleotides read TGTGCCACCACCAGGAGCAGGCAGGTTAATCAGCCCCAGCATTTT. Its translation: CATTRSRQVNQPQHF.

The CDR3 DNA sequence: TGTGCCACCAGCAGAGAATCCTACGAGCAGTACTTC. Protein sequence: CATSRESYEQYF. The rearrangement joins TRBV15 to TRBJ2-7; no clear D gene. This CDR3 spans 12 amino acids. Trimming shortened V by 0 bases and J by 1 base, and 1 base separated the two germline ends. Germline CDR1 reads LNHNV; CDR2 reads YYDKDF (reference sequence).

Here the CDR3 DNA reads TGCGCCAGCAGCCGGACAGGGGACGATGAGCAGTTCTTC. It translates to CASSRTGDDEQFF. This chain uses TRBV5-1 with TRBJ2-1, with TRBD1 matching over 9 bases. This CDR3 has 13 residues. V lost 4 bases and J lost 8; bases outside the gene matches: 4. The germline V gene has CDR1 SGHRS and CDR2 YFSETQ.

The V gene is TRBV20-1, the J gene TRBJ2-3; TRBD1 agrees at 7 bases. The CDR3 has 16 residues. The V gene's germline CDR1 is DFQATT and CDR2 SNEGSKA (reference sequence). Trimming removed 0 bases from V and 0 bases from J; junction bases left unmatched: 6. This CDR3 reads CSARDWDSESTDTQYF. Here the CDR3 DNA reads TGCAGTGCTAGAGATTGGGACAGCGAAAGCACAGATACGCAGTATTTT.

The CDR3 spells CASSPRWSTDYQETQYF. CDR3 coding DNA: TGTGCCAGCAGTCCCCGCTGGTCGACGGATTACCAAGAGACCCAGTACTTC. This chain connects TRBV27 to TRBJ2-5; D not resolved. Trimming removed 5 bases from V and 0 bases from J, with 19 bases in between. CDR1 MNHEY and CDR2 SMNVEV come from the germline V gene (reference sequence). The CDR3 spans 17 residues.

CDR3: CSVVPSGRAAYNEQFF. The CDR3 nucleotides read TGCAGCGTTGTCCCTAGCGGGAGGGCGGCCTACAATGAGCAGTTCTTC. The J gene is TRBJ2-1, the V gene TRBV29-1, with 12 bases that match TRBD2. The germline CDR1 and CDR2 sequences are SQVTM and ANQGSEA. The CDR3 runs 16 residues. V lost 4 bases and J lost 2; bases outside the gene matches: 6.

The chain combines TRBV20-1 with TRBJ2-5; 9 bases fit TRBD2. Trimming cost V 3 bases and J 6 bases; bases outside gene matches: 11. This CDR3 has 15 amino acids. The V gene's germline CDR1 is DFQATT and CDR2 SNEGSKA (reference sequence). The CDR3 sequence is CSARKYLAGTQTQYF. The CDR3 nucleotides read TGCAGTGCTAGGAAGTACCTAGCGGGAACCCAGACCCAGTACTTC.

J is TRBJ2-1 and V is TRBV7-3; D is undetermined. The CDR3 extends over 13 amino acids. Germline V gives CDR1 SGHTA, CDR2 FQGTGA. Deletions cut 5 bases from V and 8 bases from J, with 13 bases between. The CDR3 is CASSMWVEYEQFF. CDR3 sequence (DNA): TGTGCCAGCAGCATGTGGGTTGAATATGAGCAGTTCTTC.

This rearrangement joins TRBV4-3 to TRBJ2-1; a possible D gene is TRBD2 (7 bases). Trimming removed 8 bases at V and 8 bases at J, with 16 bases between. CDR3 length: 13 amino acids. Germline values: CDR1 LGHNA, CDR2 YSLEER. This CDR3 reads CASSQKGGYEQFF. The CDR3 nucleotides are TGCGCCAGCTCCCAAAAGGGGGGGTATGAGCAGTTCTTC.

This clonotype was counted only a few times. The CDR3 region has the DNA TGTGCCAGCAGCCGGTCGGGACTAGCGGGAGGGCTGCAGTACTTC. Its translation: CASSRSGLAGGLQYF. J is TRBJ2-7 and V is TRBV7-9, with 16 bases fitting TRBD2. Germline V lookup: CDR1 SEHNR, CDR2 FQNEAQ (reference sequence). The V segment lost 5 bases and the J segment 9 bases; nucleotides outside the gene matches: 7. This CDR3 has 15 amino acids.

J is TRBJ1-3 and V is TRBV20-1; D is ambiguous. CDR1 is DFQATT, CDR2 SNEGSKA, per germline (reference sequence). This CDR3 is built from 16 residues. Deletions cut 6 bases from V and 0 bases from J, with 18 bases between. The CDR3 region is CSAIRAGAVSGNTIYF. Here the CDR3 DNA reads TGCAGTGCCATTAGGGCGGGCGCAGTCTCTGGAAACACCATATATTTT.

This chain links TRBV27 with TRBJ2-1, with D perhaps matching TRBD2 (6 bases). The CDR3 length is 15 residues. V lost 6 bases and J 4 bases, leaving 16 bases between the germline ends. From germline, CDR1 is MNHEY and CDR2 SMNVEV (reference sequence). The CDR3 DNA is TGTGCCAGCAGCAATCGGGACTGGCCGTACAATGAGCAGTTCTTC. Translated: CASSNRDWPYNEQFF.

The CDR3 loop is CASSQERGIEQFF. CDR3 sequence (DNA): TGTGCCAGCAGCCAAGAACGGGGGATTGAGCAGTTCTTC. The chain has TRBV3-1 and TRBJ2-1; TRBD2 might be the D (6 bases). From germline, CDR1 is LGHDT and CDR2 YNNKEL (reference sequence). V was pared by 0 bases and J by 9 bases, with 9 bases between. The CDR3 contains 13 residues.